A selection of T cell receptor beta chains follows, all from one sample in a study of blood T cell repertoires in COVID-19. Sequenced by immunoSEQ multiplex PCR; TCRdb stores in-frame clones only, minus some. The sample lists roughly 380,000 clones; 89% were seen once. Sequenced input: peripheral blood. The receptors come from a woman between 35 and 50 years old with COVID-19, enrolled during active disease. The CDR3 runs from the conserved cysteine through the conserved F or W. D genes are given only for firm matches. The size field is filled for only some rows; it gives once, few, many or a size class.

J gene | CDR3 length | D gene | V gene | clone size | CDR3 DNA | CDR3 protein
TRBJ2-1 | 16 | NA | TRBV12-2 | NA | TGTGCAAGTCCCTGTCATCGGGACAGGGTTTTGAATGAGCAGTTCTTC | CASPCHRDRVLNEQFF
TRBJ1-5 | 14 | NA | TRBV19 | NA | TGTGCCAGTAGTATCCCCCCGGGCAATCAGCCCCAGCATTTT | CASSIPPGNQPQHF
TRBJ1-1 | 13 | TRBD1 | TRBV2 | NA | TGTGCCAGCAGTGGGACAGGAGGTACTGAAGCTTTCTTT | CASSGTGGTEAFF
TRBJ1-1 | 15 | TRBD1 | TRBV6-6 | few | TGTGCCAGCAGTAATAGGGGACAGGGTAACAGTGAAGCTTTCTTT | CASSNRGQGNSEAFF
TRBJ2-1 | 15 | NA | TRBV5-1 | NA | TGCGCCAGCAGCTTGGGGTCACCAACGGGCAATGAGCAGTTCTTC | CASSLGSPTGNEQFF
TRBJ1-1 | 15 | NA | TRBV11-2 | NA | TGTGCCAGCAGCTCACCCAGGGAAATGTACACTGAAGCTTTCTTT | CASSSPREMYTEAFF
TRBJ1-6 | 17 | NA | TRBV7-9 | once | TGTGCCAGCAGCTCCTGGGTAACAGTCTCCTATAATTCACCCCTCCACTTT | CASSSWVTVSYNSPLHF
TRBJ2-7 | 15 | TRBD2 | TRBV24-1 | NA | TGTGCCACCAGTGATCCCAGAGGGGCGGGGGACGAGCAGTACTTC | CATSDPRGAGDEQYF
TRBJ1-6 | 14 | NA | TRBV6-5 | NA | TGTGCCACCCCGATCGGTATTTATAATTCACCCCTCCACTTT | CATPIGIYNSPLHF
TRBJ1-1 | 14 | NA | TRBV9 | NA | TGTGCCAGCAGCGTGGGACTCGGGAACGCTGAAGCTTTCTTT | CASSVGLGNAEAFF